These T cell receptor beta chains were read from a single sample in a study of T-cell reconstitution after alpha-beta-depleted transplantation in children. TCRdb fed the PCR reads into MiXCR, producing one record per CDR3 protein. This table holds a few hundred thousand distinct CDR3 sequences, 11% found once. Sequenced material: PBMCs, taken before TCRalphabeta/CD19-depleted stem cell transplant. All receptors come from a child younger than two with acute myeloid leukemia, due to receive a stem cell transplant. The CDR3 runs from the conserved cysteine through the conserved F or W. D genes are given only for firm matches. The size field is filled for only some rows; it gives once, few, many or a size class.

d_call: TRBD2
j_call: TRBJ2-3
v_call: TRBV20-1
clone_size: many
cdr3_nt: TGCAGTGCTAGCGGGCCTAGCGGGGACATCCGCACAGATACGCAGTATTTT
cdr3_aa: CSASGPSGDIRTDTQYF

d_call: -
j_call: TRBJ2-6
v_call: TRBV28
clone_size: many
cdr3_nt: TGTGCCAGCAGGAACTCTGGGGCCAACGTCCTGACTTTC
cdr3_aa: CASRNSGANVLTF

d_call: -
j_call: TRBJ2-5
v_call: TRBV6-1
clone_size: -
cdr3_nt: TGTGCCAGCAGTGGACGGGGAGTACAAGAGACCCAGTACTTC
cdr3_aa: CASSGRGVQETQYF

d_call: -
j_call: TRBJ2-5
v_call: TRBV12-3/TRBV12-4
clone_size: many
cdr3_nt: TGTGCCAGCAGGGAACAGGGTTGGGAGACCCAGTACTTC
cdr3_aa: CASREQGWETQYF

d_call: -
j_call: TRBJ2-3
v_call: TRBV5-1
clone_size: few
cdr3_nt: TGCGCCAGCAGTTACATGGAGGGTACCAAAATTCGGTATTTT
cdr3_aa: CASSYMEGTKIRYF

d_call: -
j_call: TRBJ2-2
v_call: TRBV29-1
clone_size: -
cdr3_nt: TGCAGCGTTGCGGGATACGAAAACACCGGTGAGCTGTTTTTT
cdr3_aa: CSVAGYENTGELFF

d_call: -
j_call: TRBJ2-5
v_call: TRBV7-3
clone_size: few
cdr3_nt: TGTGCCAGCAGTATAACCCCTCAGGGGAACCAGTACTTC
cdr3_aa: CASSITPQGNQYF

d_call: TRBD1
j_call: TRBJ1-6
v_call: TRBV30
clone_size: -
cdr3_nt: TGTGCCTGGACCCGACAGGGTTCACCCCTCCACTTT
cdr3_aa: CAWTRQGSPLHF

d_call: -
j_call: TRBJ2-3
v_call: TRBV3-1
clone_size: many
cdr3_nt: TGTGCCAGCAGCCAACTAAATACGCAGTATTTT
cdr3_aa: CASSQLNTQYF

d_call: TRBD1
j_call: TRBJ1-1
v_call: TRBV18
clone_size: -
cdr3_nt: TGTGCCAGCTCACCACCGGGTTCGACAGGGGGGGTCACTGAAGCTTTCTTT
cdr3_aa: CASSPPGSTGGVTEAFF